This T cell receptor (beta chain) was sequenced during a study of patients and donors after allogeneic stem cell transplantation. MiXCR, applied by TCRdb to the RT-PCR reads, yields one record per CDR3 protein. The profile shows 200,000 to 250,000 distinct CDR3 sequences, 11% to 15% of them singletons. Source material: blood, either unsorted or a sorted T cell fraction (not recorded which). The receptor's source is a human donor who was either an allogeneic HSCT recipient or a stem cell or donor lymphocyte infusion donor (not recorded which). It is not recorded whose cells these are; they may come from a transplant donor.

The CDR3 DNA reads TGTGCCAGCAGGTCGGGACAGTATAATTCACCCCTCCACTTT. Encoded protein: CASRSGQYNSPLHF. The rearrangement joins TRBV6-1 to TRBJ1-6; TRBD1 matches 7 bases. This CDR3 contains 14 residues. Germline-derived CDR1 and CDR2 are MNHNS and SASEGT. V lost 6 bases, J lost 4 bases, and 3 bases stayed unmatched.